These 24 T cell receptor beta chains were sequenced from one sample in a study of T cells after yellow fever vaccination. TCRdb fed the 5' RACE reads into MiXCR, producing one record per CDR3 protein. The sample lists 230,000 or so distinct CDR3 sequences, approximately 6.7% occurring once. Sample: CD4+ T cells sorted from PBMCs, taken on the day of the yellow fever booster vaccination. The receptors shown here come from a man aged 25-45 years who received the YFV17D yellow fever vaccine.

The genes are TRBV7-8 and TRBJ2-1; tentatively, D is TRBD1 (5 bases). Germline V gene data show CDR1 as SGHVS and CDR2 as FQNEAQ. The CDR3 length is 18 residues. Trimming stripped 1 base from V and 0 bases from J, with 16 bases between. This CDR3 reads CASSLVARARSSYNEQFF. CDR3 in DNA: TGTGCCAGCAGCTTAGTGGCCAGGGCAAGGAGCTCCTACAATGAGCAGTTCTTC.

The rearrangement links TRBV20-1 to TRBJ2-1; possibly TRBD2 for D (6 bases). The CDR3 loop spans 14 amino acids. Germline V CDR1 and CDR2: DFQATT, SNEGSKA (reference sequence). The V end lost 6 bases, the J end lost 3 bases, and 15 bases lay between the germline ends. The CDR3, as DNA: TGCAGTGCCAACCCATTAGCGGTCTACAATGAGCAGTTCTTC. Its protein product is CSANPLAVYNEQFF.

Ten or more counts support this clonotype. The rearrangement uses TRBV2 and TRBJ2-3, with D possibly matching TRBD2 (5 bases). This CDR3 region has 16 residues. V was shortened by 6 bases and J by 2 bases, with 18 bases between the two germline ends. Germline CDR1 is SNHLY and CDR2 is FYNNEI. CDR3 sequence (DNA): TGTGCCAGCAGCCTTGTCGGCGGGCCGTTCACAGATACGCAGTATTTT. This sequence encodes CASSLVGGPFTDTQYF.

Ten or more counts support this clonotype. This rearrangement joins TRBV3-1 to TRBJ2-5; 10 bases are shared with TRBD2. The CDR3 is made up of 15 amino acids. The V gene's germline CDR1 is LGHDT and CDR2 YNNKEL (reference sequence). Germline trimming cut 4 bases from V and 4 bases from J; bases unmatched to any gene: 6. CDR3 sequence reads: CASSRASGRRETQYF. The CDR3 nucleotides are TGTGCCAGCAGCCGGGCTAGCGGGAGAAGAGAGACCCAGTACTTC.

This clonotype was counted many times. The chain couples TRBV5-1 to TRBJ2-1, with D possibly being TRBD1 or TRBD2 (5 bases each). Trimming removed 5 bases at V and 8 bases at J, with 14 bases between. CDR1 is SGHRS and CDR2 is YFSETQ in the germline V gene. The CDR3 extends over 13 amino acids. This CDR3 reads CASSSGRSDEQFF. The CDR3 nucleotides are TGCGCCAGCAGTTCGGGGCGGTCTGATGAGCAGTTCTTC.

This clonotype was seen more than once but under ten times. J is TRBJ2-2 and V is TRBV5-4, with a possible D match to TRBD1 (5 bases). Germline V lookup: CDR1 SGHNT, CDR2 YYREEE (reference sequence). The V end was cut by 3 bases, the J end by 1 base, with 10 bases between. The CDR3 covers 15 residues. CDR3 region: CASSYDRLNTGELFF. The CDR3 coding sequence is TGTGCCAGCAGCTACGACAGACTGAACACCGGGGAGCTGTTTTTT.

Concerning this clonotype: A much larger clone is a single base away; this may be a read error. V usage is TRBV12-3 or TRBV12-4 and J usage is TRBJ1-5; D call uncertain. The ends were cut back, 1 base at V and 7 bases at J, with 11 bases in the middle. This CDR3 has 14 residues. CDR3 nucleotide sequence: TGTGCCAGCAGTTTAGAGGTGGGAGAGCAGCCCCAGCATTTT. This sequence encodes CASSLEVGEQPQHF.

This clonotype has a count of ten or more. The J gene is TRBJ2-4, the V gene TRBV29-1; maybe TRBD1 (6 bases). V lost 0 bases to trimming and J lost 8 bases, with 14 bases between them. From germline, CDR1 is SQVTM and CDR2 ANQGSEA. The CDR3 is made up of 14 amino acids. The CDR3 here is CSVEEFQKGDIQYF. The CDR3 nucleotides are TGCAGCGTTGAAGAATTCCAGAAGGGGGACATTCAGTACTTC.

The V call is TRBV27, the J call TRBJ2-7; TRBD2 aligns across 7 bases. V trimming: 3 bases; J trimming: 0 bases; junction bases outside the gene matches: 5. Germline values: CDR1 MNHEY, CDR2 SMNVEV (reference sequence). The CDR3 runs to 15 residues. CDR3: CASSFGGGSSYEQYF. CDR3 DNA: TGTGCCAGCAGTTTCGGCGGGGGAAGCTCCTACGAGCAGTACTTC.

There are many counts of this clonotype. The rearrangement links TRBV10-3 to TRBJ1-5; D remains unclear. The V end lost 3 bases, the J end lost 4 bases, and 7 bases lay between the germline ends. The CDR3 consists of 13 residues. The germline V gene encodes CDR1 ENHRY and CDR2 SYGVKD. CDR3 nucleotides: TGTGCCATCAGTGACAGCCCTAATCAGCCCCAGCATTTT. Its protein is CAISDSPNQPQHF.

In its sample, this clonotype was seen many times. The chain recombines TRBV10-3 with TRBJ2-1, with D perhaps TRBD2 (5 bases). The germline V gene has CDR1 ENHRY and CDR2 SYGVKD. Trimming took 8 bases from V and 4 from J, leaving 12 bases between them. The CDR3 has 13 amino acids. The CDR3 nucleotides are TGTGCCATCGGAGACGCGGGTTACAATGAGCAGTTCTTC. This codes for CAIGDAGYNEQFF.

The CDR3: CSVGDRTNYGYTF. DNA of the CDR3: TGCAGCGTTGGGGACCGGACCAACTATGGCTACACCTTC. V and J are TRBV29-1 and TRBJ1-2; TRBD1 is a possible D gene (5 bases). Trimming removed 4 bases at V and 2 bases at J, with 11 bases between. Germline V CDR1 and CDR2: SQVTM, ANQGSEA. The CDR3 has 13 residues.

This clonotype was counted between two and nine times. The V call is TRBV12-3 or TRBV12-4, the J call TRBJ2-2; D ambiguous. There are 12 residues in the CDR3. V lost 8 bases, J lost 7 bases, and 11 bases lay in between. The CDR3 loop is CASSKSYGELFF. The CDR3 DNA sequence: TGTGCCAGCTCCAAATCGTACGGGGAGCTGTTTTTT.

The genes are TRBV18 and TRBJ2-3; TRBD1 matches at 9 bases. Germline loops: CDR1 KGHSH, CDR2 LQKENI. CDR3 length: 16 residues. V dropped 6 bases and J dropped 4; count of bases not matched to a gene: 11. The CDR3 DNA reads TGTGCCAGCTCGATTTCCGGGACAGGGTTTGCAGATACGCAGTATTTT. This codes for CASSISGTGFADTQYF.

This chain links TRBV20-1 with TRBJ2-1; 9 nucleotides align to TRBD1. V dropped 2 bases and J dropped 9; count of bases not matched to a gene: 8. The CDR3 spans 14 residues. Germline V lookup: CDR1 DFQATT, CDR2 SNEGSKA (reference sequence). The CDR3 loop reads CSARSRTGAGEQFF. Written as DNA, the CDR3 is TGCAGTGCTAGATCCCGGACAGGGGCGGGTGAGCAGTTCTTC.

This clonotype was seen only a few times. The chain uses TRBV30 and TRBJ1-3, with TRBD1 identical over 7 bases. Losses at the gene ends were 0 bases for V and 4 bases for J; bases not matched to a gene: 9. The germline CDR1 and CDR2 sequences are GTSNPN and SVGIG (reference sequence). This CDR3 comprises 16 residues. CDR3 DNA sequence: TGTGCCTGGAGTGTAGGGAGGGGGCTCGGAGGAAACACCATATATTTT. This codes for CAWSVGRGLGGNTIYF.

In this sample, this clonotype turned up a few times. The chain combines TRBV20-1 with TRBJ2-5; D possibly corresponds to TRBD1 (5 bases). CDR1 DFQATT and CDR2 SNEGSKA come from the germline V gene (reference sequence). Trimming removed 4 bases from V and 1 base from J, with 16 bases in between. There are 15 residues in the CDR3. The CDR3 spells CSATPGWWGQETQYF. The CDR3 nucleotides read TGCAGTGCTACTCCAGGGTGGTGGGGCCAAGAGACCCAGTACTTC.

This clonotype was seen repeatedly, ten times or more. The chain has TRBV27 and TRBJ2-2; no definite D call. The CDR3 totals 14 residues. Germline V gene lookup returns CDR1 MNHEY and CDR2 SMNVEV (reference sequence). V dropped 2 bases and J dropped 1 base, with 5 bases sitting between them. CDR3 coding DNA: TGTGCCAGCAGTTTACGCCGGAACACCGGGGAGCTGTTTTTT. Translating gives CASSLRRNTGELFF.

This clonotype was detected many times. This chain joins TRBV7-2 and TRBJ1-4; 9 positions agree with TRBD1. Germline CDR1 and CDR2: SGHTA and FQGNSA. CDR3 length equals 16 residues. Trimming removed 5 bases from V and 6 bases from J; junction bases left unmatched: 10. CDR3 nucleotides: TGTGCCAGCAGCCCACTTTACAGGGGGCGCGATGAAAAACTGTTTTTT. Residues: CASSPLYRGRDEKLFF.

The CDR3: CASEGGMGTEAFF. For the CDR3, the DNA is TGTGCCTCAGAAGGAGGAATGGGGACTGAAGCTTTCTTT. The V gene is TRBV25-1, the J gene TRBJ1-1; D is unresolved. Looked up from germline, CDR1 is MGHDK and CDR2 is SYGVNS. Trimming pared 11 bases from V and 5 bases from J, leaving 18 bases between. The CDR3 covers 13 residues.

This clonotype has a count of ten or more. This sequence joins TRBV5-1 and TRBJ2-1, with 8 bases aligning to TRBD2. After removal of 4 bases from V and 8 bases from J, the junction contained 8 bases not matched to a gene. This CDR3 is 14 amino acids long. From germline, CDR1 is SGHRS and CDR2 YFSETQ. CDR3 sequence reads: CASSPGTRGDEQFF. CDR3 nucleotides: TGCGCCAGCAGCCCCGGGACTAGGGGCGATGAGCAGTTCTTC. The full variable domain, in which reference TRBV5-1 and TRBJ2-1 provide the parts outside the CDR3, is KAGVTQTPRYLIKTRGQQVTLSCSPISGHRSVSWYQQTPGQGLQFLFEYFSETQRNKGNFPGRFSGRQFSNSRSEMNVSTLELGDSALYLCASSPGTRGDEQFFGPGTRLTVL.

A few counts support this clonotype. The V and J genes are TRBV18 and TRBJ2-7; the D is unclear. Germline CDR1 KGHSH, CDR2 LQKENI. The CDR3 is 13 amino acids. The germline V and J ends were trimmed by 5 bases and 4 bases, with 12 bases remaining between them. CDR3 region: CASSRQNIYEQYF. The CDR3 coding sequence is TGTGCCAGCTCAAGGCAGAACATTTACGAGCAGTACTTC.

There are a few counts of this clonotype. The rearrangement joins TRBV3-1 to TRBJ1-1; unclear D gene. The CDR3 has 14 amino acids. Per the germline V gene, CDR1 is LGHDT and CDR2 is YNNKEL (reference sequence). V lost 3 bases to trimming and J lost 3 bases, with 11 bases between them. The CDR3 protein is CASSQNTAYTEAFF. As DNA, the CDR3 is TGTGCCAGCAGCCAGAACACCGCGTACACTGAAGCTTTCTTT.

This clonotype has a count of ten or more. The J gene is TRBJ2-7, the V gene TRBV10-3; D is possibly TRBD2 (6 bases). The germline CDR1 and CDR2 sequences are ENHRY and SYGVKD. The CDR3 sequence is 14 residues long. V was clipped by 3 bases and J by 5 bases, with 14 bases between them. The DNA for the CDR3 is TGTGCCATCAGTGAAAGCGCTAGCGCCGACGAGCAGTACTTC. As protein: CAISESASADEQYF.